This entry features one T cell receptor (beta chain) sequence. This clone's antigen is unknown. No much larger clone exists at a distance of one base, and base qualities are not known. Using the deep immunoSEQ assay, multiplex PCR amplified TCR CDR3 regions from genomic DNA. Extracted genomic DNA from each cell subset was spread evenly across all wells of several immunoSEQ 96-well plates, with each plate serving as a replicate. For sorted subsets, around 200 ng genomic DNA, equal to about 30,000 T cell genomes, was loaded into each replicate PCR. Purified libraries were measured with a Qubit 3.0 fluorometer, size-checked on a Bioanalyzer 2100, and measured again with the KAPA Library Quantification kit. Every immunoSEQ 96-well plate was sequenced on a separate single-read 150-cycle Illumina NextSeq 550 flow cell. As for the original processing: The immunoSEQ output contained only junctional sequences without quality scores, so filtering could not match that applied to full-length reads. Sequences were annotated with PyIR, a Python wrapper for IgBLAST v1.9, and V/J genes and CDR3 were assigned using IMGT germline references. Reads were filtered out if the reads had weak V/J assignments (E-value above 1e-6), no CDR3, stop codons, out-of-frame junctions, or ambiguous translated residues. V3J clonotypes were defined as sequences sharing the same inferred V gene, J gene, and CDR3 amino acid sequence. Percentage overlap between repertoires was computed as shared unique clonotypes divided by the size of the smaller repertoire. RTK rarefaction, the Chao1 estimator, and Recon v2.1 estimates of unobserved clonotypes were used to assess repertoire richness. Generation probabilities for all TCRbeta clonotypes obtained by the gDNA method from a few donors were computed using OLGA. TCRdb carries this immuneACCESS record with in-frame sequences only. Its versions omit some clonotypes, under half of them owing to an unresolved V gene in the studies checked, with the rest unexplained. V, J and clone size are those of that table, while D and trimming were read from the DNA. This sample lists roughly 2.5 million clones; around nine tenths were detected once. The biggest ten clones account for over 0.12% of the sample.

Trimming removed 0 bases from V and 4 bases from J, leaving 15 bases between the germline ends. The germline V gene gives CDR1 as MNHEY and CDR2 as SVGAGI. There are 16 amino acids in the CDR3, from cysteine to phenylalanine inclusive. CDR3 DNA is the only sequence kept; it has 48 bases, read in frame from the first base. The donors were healthy, HIV-negative adults who had no recently reported acute infections or vaccinations. Every donor was a Caucasian adult living in Nashville, Tennessee, USA. Magnetic negative selection was used to enrich CD4+ T cells, after which naive cells were positively selected on CD45RA and the negative fraction became the memory subset. Blood was collected by leukapheresis, and PBMCs were isolated by Ficoll-Histopaque density gradient centrifugation and then cryopreserved in liquid nitrogen vapor phase. Purity and quantity of every magnetically sorted T cell population were checked by analytical flow cytometry. Genomic DNA was isolated from each sorted fraction and quantified by UV absorbance on a Nanodrop 2000c.

This sample is drawn from a study of shared clonotypes between healthy human individuals (TCRdb year 2020). Background on the whole study: The cohort included three men and two women between 18 and 49 years of age. To estimate repertoire size and how much clonotypes are shared between individuals, the study performed deep sequencing of blood TCR repertoires from about five healthy adults. To increase sequencing depth and limit assay-specific biases, different laboratories used diverse techniques to prepare libraries and sequence TCR repertoires. Each donor's leukapheresis produced roughly between roughly 0.85 and 9.5 billion PBMCs. For each donor, three plates each were used for CD4 naive and CD4 memory, two plates were used for CD8 naive, and one plate was used for CD8 memory.

Points the paper makes about the study in general: The genetic and exposure-history diversity represented was limited by the small number of donors. Clonotypes shared by all four sorted-subset donors showed higher generation probabilities than non-shared clonotypes. Incomplete sequencing was indicated by rarefaction of sorted-subset datasets, despite the large sequencing depth. Larger estimated clonotype richness was generally found for naive subsets than for memory subsets. Pairwise subsampling led to the expectation that sequencing depth would affect the degree of clonotype sharing among donors. Across a few donors, approximately 5% of naive CD4, roughly 3.8% of naive CD8, about 2.3% of memory CD4, and under 0.45% of memory CD8 clonotypes were shared. Sampling was restricted to blood, and TCR repertoires in tissue are likely to differ from TCR repertoires in blood.

The source of this sequence is a man younger than 35 in good health. Input material: naive CD4+ T cells sorted from blood. What the cell subset or site label conveys for this sample: CD45RA+ positively selected. The chain uses TRBV6-5 and TRBJ1-2, with the D gene not confidently named. The DNA sequence is as follows: TGTGCCAGCAGTTACTCGAGAGGCGGGCTAGGCTATGGCTACACCTTC. It encodes CASSYSRGGLGYGYTF.